The source of this TCR beta chain is a study of blood T cell repertoires in COVID-19 (dated by TCRdb to 2019 to 2021). Context from the whole study: The collaborator samples originated in the United States, Italy and Spain and spanned the acute and convalescent phases of COVID-19. Where HLA class I and class II types were available, the types were taken from metadata supplied by the sample provider, not from assay-based typing. Samples came from the ongoing ImmuneRACE study (first 160 participants) plus 1,254 subjects from 6 global collaborators. The repertoires were released in a freely available public database intended as a resource for research on the immune response to SARS-CoV-2. The dataset comprised deeply sampled blood TCRbeta repertoires from subjects exposed to, actively infected with, or recovered from COVID-19. The sample metadata nearly always contained a de-identified subject ID, COVID-19 status, age in years and sex. The material from the prospective study consisted of cDNA or gDNA derived from T cells, B-cell-depleted T cells, or PBMCs.

From its cysteine to its phenylalanine, the CDR3 spans 15 amino acids. Of the read, only the CDR3 DNA is kept; its 45 bases are in frame from base 1. A distance of 13 bases separates the germline ends of V and J, which lose 0 bases and 5 bases respectively. Based on the germline V gene, the CDR1 and CDR2 sequences are MNHEY and SVGAGI. The immunoSEQ Assay, a bias-controlled multiplex PCR, was used to amplify TCRbeta CDR3 regions from genomic DNA. The original methods were these. The number of nucleated cells in each sample was estimated by amplification of reference gene primers within the assay. To quantify the absolute abundance of each unique TCRbeta CDR3 rearrangement, sequence reads were collapsed and filtered. For each sample, productive Simpson clonality was calculated as the square root of Simpson's diversity index across productive rearrangements. The immuneACCESS repertoire file appears here via TCRdb, limited to in-frame rearrangements. These files lack a portion of the clones; in checked studies, under half of the deficit traces to unresolved V genes, and the cause of the others is not known. D and trimming were read from the DNA, whereas the V and J calls and clone size are those reported in that table. Across this sample there are more than 90,000 clones, with over 70% seen only once. Of the sample, around 4% falls within the top ten clones.

Worth noting for this clone: The antigen it binds to is not known. No quality values exist for individual bases; no much larger clone is one base distant.

What the study reported, not specific to this receptor: The amount of clinical and demographic metadata varied by source and participant and was provided uncurated.

Whole blood was collected in K2EDTA tubes by collaborating institutions according to the institutions' own protocols. For TCRbeta analysis, collaborators shipped samples in one of three forms: frozen whole blood, isolated PBMCs, or DNA extracted from either of those sample types. The sample consisted of peripheral blood. The sequence derives from a man between 60 and 70 years old with acute or convalescent COVID-19. This sequence uses TRBV6-5 and TRBJ1-1; the D gene is perhaps TRBD1, from 5 matching bases. CDR3 region: CASSYSLEGRTEAFF. The sequence in DNA is TGTGCCAGCAGTTACTCGTTGGAGGGGCGAACTGAAGCTTTCTTT.